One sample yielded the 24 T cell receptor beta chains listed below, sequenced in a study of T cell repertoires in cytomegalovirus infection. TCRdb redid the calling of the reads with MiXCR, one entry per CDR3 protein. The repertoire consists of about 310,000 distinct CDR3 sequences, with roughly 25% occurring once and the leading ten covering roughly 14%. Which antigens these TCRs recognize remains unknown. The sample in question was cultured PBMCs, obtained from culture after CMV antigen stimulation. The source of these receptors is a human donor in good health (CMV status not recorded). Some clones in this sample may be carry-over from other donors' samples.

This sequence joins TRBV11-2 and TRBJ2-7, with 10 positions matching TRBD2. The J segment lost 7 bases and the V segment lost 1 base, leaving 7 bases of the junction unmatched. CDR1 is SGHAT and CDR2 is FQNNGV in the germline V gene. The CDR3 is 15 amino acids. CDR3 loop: CASSLVVAGGYEQYF. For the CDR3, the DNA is TGTGCCAGCAGCTTAGTGGTAGCGGGAGGATATGAGCAGTACTTC. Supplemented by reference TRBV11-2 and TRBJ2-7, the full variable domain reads EAGVAQSPRYKIIEKRQSVAFWCNPISGHATLYWYQQILGQGPKLLIQFQNNGVVDDSQLPKDRFSAERLKGVDSTLKIQPAKLEDSAVYLCASSLVVAGGYEQYFGPGTRLTVT.

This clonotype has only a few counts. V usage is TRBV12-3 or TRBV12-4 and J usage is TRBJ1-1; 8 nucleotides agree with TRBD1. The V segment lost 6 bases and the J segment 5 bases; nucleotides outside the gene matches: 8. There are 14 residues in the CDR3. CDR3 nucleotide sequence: TGTGCCAGCAGCGTGACAGGGGTTCGGACTGAAGCTTTCTTT. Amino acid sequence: CASSVTGVRTEAFF.

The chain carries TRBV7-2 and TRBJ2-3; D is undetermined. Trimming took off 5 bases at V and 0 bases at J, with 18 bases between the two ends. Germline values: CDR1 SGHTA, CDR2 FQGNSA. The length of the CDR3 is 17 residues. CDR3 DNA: TGTGCCAGCAGCCCTTATCGAAGGGCCACTAGCACAGATACGCAGTATTTT. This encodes CASSPYRRATSTDTQYF. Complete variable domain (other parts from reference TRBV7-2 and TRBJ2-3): GAGVSQSPSNKVTEKGKDVELRCDPISGHTALYWYRQSLGQGLEFLIYFQGNSAPDKSGLPSDRFSAERTGGSVSTLTIQRTQQEDSAVYLCASSPYRRATSTDTQYFGPGTRLTVL.

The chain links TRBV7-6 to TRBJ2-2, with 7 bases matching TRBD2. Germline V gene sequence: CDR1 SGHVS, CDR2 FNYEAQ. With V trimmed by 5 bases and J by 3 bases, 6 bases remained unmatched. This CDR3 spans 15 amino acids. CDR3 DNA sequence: TGTGCCAGCAGCCTAGGGGACTACCACACCGGGGAGCTGTTTTTT. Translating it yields CASSLGDYHTGELFF.

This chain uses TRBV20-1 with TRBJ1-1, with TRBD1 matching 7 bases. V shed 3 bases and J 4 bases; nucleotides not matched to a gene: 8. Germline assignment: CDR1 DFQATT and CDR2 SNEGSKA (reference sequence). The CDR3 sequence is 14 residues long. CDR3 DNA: TGCAGTGCTAGCCGCACAGGGGTGGGCACTGAAGCTTTCTTT. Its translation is CSASRTGVGTEAFF.

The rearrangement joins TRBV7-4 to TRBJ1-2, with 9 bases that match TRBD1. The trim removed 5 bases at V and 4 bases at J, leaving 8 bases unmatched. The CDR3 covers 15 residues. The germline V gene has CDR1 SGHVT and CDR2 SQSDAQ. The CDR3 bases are TGTGCCAGCAGCCACCGGGACAGGGATCCCTATGGCTACACCTTC. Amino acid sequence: CASSHRDRDPYGYTF.

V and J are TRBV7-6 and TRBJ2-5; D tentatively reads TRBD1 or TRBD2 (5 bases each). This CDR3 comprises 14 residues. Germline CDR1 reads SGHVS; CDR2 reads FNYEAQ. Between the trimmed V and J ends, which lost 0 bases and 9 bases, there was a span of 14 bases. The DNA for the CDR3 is TGTGCCAGCAGCTTAGCTTACCGGGACCCATCCCAGTACTTC. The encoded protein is CASSLAYRDPSQYF.

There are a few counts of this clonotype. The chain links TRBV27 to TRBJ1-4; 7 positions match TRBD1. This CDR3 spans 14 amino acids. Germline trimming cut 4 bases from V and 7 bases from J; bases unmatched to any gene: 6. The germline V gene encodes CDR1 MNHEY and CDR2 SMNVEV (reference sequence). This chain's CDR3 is CASSWTGRSEKLFF. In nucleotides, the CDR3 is TGTGCCAGCAGTTGGACAGGACGGAGTGAAAAACTGTTTTTT.

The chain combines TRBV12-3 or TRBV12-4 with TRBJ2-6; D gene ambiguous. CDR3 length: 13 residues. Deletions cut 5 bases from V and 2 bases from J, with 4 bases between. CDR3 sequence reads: CASSTPGANVLTF. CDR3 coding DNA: TGTGCCAGCAGTACTCCTGGGGCCAACGTCCTGACTTTC.

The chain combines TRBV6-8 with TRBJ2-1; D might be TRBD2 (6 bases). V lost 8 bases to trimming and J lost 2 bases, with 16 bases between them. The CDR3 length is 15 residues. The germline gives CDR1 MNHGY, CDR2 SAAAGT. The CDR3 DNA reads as TGTGCCAGCCGACCGGGAGTTCTACCCTACAATGAGCAGTTCTTC. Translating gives CASRPGVLPYNEQFF.

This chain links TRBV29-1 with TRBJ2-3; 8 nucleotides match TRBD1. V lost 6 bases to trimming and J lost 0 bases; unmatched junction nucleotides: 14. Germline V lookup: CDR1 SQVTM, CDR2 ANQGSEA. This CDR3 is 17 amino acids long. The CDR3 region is CSVTTLGRTGSTDTQYF. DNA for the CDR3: TGCAGCGTCACAACCTTGGGGAGGACAGGGAGCACAGATACGCAGTATTTT.

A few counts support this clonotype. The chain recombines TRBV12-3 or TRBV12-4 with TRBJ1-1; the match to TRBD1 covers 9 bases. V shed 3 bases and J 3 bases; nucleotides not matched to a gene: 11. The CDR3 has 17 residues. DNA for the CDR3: TGTGCCAGCAGTTTCTCAACTACAGGGGGCAGGTACACTGAAGCTTTCTTT. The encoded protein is CASSFSTTGGRYTEAFF.

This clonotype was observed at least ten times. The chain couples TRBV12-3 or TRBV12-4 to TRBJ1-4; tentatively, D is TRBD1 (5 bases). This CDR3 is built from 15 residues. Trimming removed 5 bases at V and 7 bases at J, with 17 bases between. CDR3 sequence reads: CASSLGSGSGEKLFF. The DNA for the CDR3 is TGTGCCAGCAGTCTTGGGTCAGGGTCAGGTGAAAAACTGTTTTTT.

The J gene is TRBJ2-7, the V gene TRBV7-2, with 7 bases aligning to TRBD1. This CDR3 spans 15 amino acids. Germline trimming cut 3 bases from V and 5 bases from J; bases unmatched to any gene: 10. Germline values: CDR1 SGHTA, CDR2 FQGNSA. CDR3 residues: CASSLSGTVNNEQYF. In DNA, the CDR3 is TGTGCCAGCAGCTTGTCCGGGACAGTCAACAACGAGCAGTACTTC.

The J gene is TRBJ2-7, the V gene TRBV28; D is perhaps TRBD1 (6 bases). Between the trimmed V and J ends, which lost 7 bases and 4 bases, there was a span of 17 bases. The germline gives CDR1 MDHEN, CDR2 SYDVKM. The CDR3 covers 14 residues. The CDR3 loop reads CASTPQGTSYEQYF. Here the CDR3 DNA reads TGTGCCAGCACCCCTCAGGGGACCTCATACGAGCAGTACTTC. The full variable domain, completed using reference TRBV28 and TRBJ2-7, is DVKVTQSSRYLVKRTGEKVFLECVQDMDHENMFWYRQDPGLGLRLIYFSYDVKMKEKGDIPEGYSVSREKKERFSLILESASTNQTSMYLCASTPQGTSYEQYFGPGTRLTVT.

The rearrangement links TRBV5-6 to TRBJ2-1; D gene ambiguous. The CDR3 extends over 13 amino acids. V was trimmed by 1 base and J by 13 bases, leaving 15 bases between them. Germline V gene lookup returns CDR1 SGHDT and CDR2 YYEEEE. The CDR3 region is CASSLIQSELQFF. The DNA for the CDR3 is TGTGCCAGCAGCTTGATTCAGTCCGAGCTTCAGTTCTTC.

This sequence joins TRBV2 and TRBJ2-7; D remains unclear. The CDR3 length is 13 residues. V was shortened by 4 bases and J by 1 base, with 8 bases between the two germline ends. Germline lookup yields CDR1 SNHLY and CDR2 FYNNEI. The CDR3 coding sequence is TGTGCCAGCAGTGGTCCTGGTTCCTACGAGCAGTACTTC. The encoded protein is CASSGPGSYEQYF.

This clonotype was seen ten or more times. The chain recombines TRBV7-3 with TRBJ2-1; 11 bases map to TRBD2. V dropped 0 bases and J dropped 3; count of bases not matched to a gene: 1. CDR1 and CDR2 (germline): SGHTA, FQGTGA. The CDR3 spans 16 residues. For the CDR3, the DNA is TGTGCCAGCAGCTTAACAGGGACTAGCGGCTACAATGAGCAGTTCTTC. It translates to CASSLTGTSGYNEQFF.

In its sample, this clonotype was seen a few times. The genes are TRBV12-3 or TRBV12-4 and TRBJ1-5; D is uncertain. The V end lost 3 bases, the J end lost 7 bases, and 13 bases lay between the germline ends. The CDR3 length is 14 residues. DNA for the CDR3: TGTGCCAGCAGTTTTGGCAGGTCGGGCCAGCCCCAGCATTTT. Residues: CASSFGRSGQPQHF.

The CDR3 region is CASSLAPDTWGTEAFF. The CDR3 nucleotides are TGCGCCAGCAGCTTGGCCCCCGACACCTGGGGCACTGAAGCTTTCTTT. J is TRBJ1-1 and V is TRBV5-1; D gene unclear. CDR1 and CDR2 from the germline V gene are SGHRS and YFSETQ. The CDR3 spans 16 residues. Trimming cost V 0 bases and J 4 bases, with 16 bases left between them.

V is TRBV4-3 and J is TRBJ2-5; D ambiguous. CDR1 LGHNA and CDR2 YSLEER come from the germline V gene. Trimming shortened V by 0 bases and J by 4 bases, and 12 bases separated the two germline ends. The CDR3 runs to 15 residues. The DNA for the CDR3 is TGCGCCAGCAGCCAAGAGACGTCCACGGGAGAGACCCAGTACTTC. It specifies CASSQETSTGETQYF.

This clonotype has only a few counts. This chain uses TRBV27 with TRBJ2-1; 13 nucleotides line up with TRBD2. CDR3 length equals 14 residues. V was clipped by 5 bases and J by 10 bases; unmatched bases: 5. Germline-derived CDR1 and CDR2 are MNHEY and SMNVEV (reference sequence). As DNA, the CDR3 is TGTGCCAGCAGTCACACTAGCGGGAGGGGAGAGCAGTTCTTC. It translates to CASSHTSGRGEQFF.

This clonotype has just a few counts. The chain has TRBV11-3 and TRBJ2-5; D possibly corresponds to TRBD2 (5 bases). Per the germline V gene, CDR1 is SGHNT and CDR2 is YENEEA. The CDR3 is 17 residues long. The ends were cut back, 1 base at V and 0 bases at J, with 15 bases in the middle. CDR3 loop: CASSLGGPGWDQETQYF. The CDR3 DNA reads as TGTGCCAGCAGCTTAGGAGGGCCGGGATGGGACCAAGAGACCCAGTACTTC.

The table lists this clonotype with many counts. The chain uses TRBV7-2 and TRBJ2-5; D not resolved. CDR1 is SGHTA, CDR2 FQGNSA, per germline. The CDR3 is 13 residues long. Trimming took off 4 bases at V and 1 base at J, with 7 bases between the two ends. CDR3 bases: TGTGCCAGCAGCTCTTCTCCCCAAGAGACCCAGTACTTC. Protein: CASSSSPQETQYF.